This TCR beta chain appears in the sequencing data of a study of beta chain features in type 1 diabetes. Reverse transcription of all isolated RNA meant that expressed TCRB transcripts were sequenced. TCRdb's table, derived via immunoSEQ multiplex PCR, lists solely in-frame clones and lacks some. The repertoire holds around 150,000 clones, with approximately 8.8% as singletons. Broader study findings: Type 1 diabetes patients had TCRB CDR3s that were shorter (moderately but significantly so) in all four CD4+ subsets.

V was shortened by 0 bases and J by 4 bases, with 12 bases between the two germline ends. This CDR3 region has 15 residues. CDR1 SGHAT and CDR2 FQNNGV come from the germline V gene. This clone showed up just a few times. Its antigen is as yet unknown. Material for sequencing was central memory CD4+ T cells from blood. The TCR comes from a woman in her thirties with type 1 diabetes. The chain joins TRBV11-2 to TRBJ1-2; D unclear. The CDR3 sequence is CASSLDLWEPYGYTF. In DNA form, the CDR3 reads TGTGCCAGCAGCTTAGATCTGTGGGAGCCCTATGGCTACACCTTC.